This paragraph covers one TCR beta chain sequence. The antigen remains undetermined. This record comes from a study of immune evolution from preneoplasia to lung adenocarcinoma. The study, taken as a whole, reports: Highest clonality occurred in KRAS-mutant, not EGFR-mutant or double wild-type, nodules.

Premalignant or tumor cells were enriched by macro-dissection after pathologic assessment. Here immunoSEQ multiplex PCR was the method, and the copy in TCRdb shows in-frame clones only, minus some. Among several thousand clones listed, 70% to 90% were seen once. Trimming cost V 6 bases and J 5 bases; bases outside gene matches: 1. The CDR3 runs 13 residues. The germline V gene encodes CDR1 ENHRY and CDR2 SYGVKD. The source of this sequence is a person between 65 and 80 years old with lung adenocarcinoma. The specimen sequenced was FFPE minimally invasive lung adenocarcinoma tissue. The J gene is TRBJ2-1, the V gene TRBV10-3; TRBD2 matches at 10 bases. The CDR3, as DNA: TGTGCCATCAGCCTAGCGGGGGACAATGAGCAGTTCTTC. Translating it yields CAISLAGDNEQFF.